A single sample is the source of the 8 T cell receptor beta chains below, sequenced in a study of T cells in Graves' hyperthyroidism and ophthalmopathy. Amplification of TCR beta CDR3 regions used RNA as the template. RT-PCR in the first round (using the HTBI primer set) targeted the TCR CDR3. MiXCR was run by TCRdb on the multiplex PCR reads, yielding one entry per CDR3 protein. The profile shows approximately 700,000 distinct CDR3 sequences, roughly 15% of them singletons. What was sequenced was blood. All receptors derive from a man younger than 35 with Graves' hyperthyroidism.

This clonotype was observed many times. The chain links TRBV20-1 to TRBJ1-4; D perhaps matches TRBD1 (5 bases). Trimming left V 3 bases short and J 7 bases short, with 12 bases between. CDR1 is DFQATT and CDR2 is SNEGSKA in the germline V gene (reference sequence). The CDR3 runs to 13 residues. The CDR3 DNA reads as TGCAGTGCTAGCCAGGACACTGGTGAAAAACTGTTTTTT. Amino acids: CSASQDTGEKLFF.

This clonotype was counted ten times or more. V is TRBV6-2 or TRBV6-3 and J is TRBJ2-3; no definite D call. The CDR3 runs to 16 residues. The V gene's germline CDR1 is MNHEY and CDR2 SVGEGT. Trimming left V 5 bases short and J 2 bases short, with 17 bases between. As DNA, the CDR3 is TGTGCCAGCAGTGCAATCCCCTGGGCGGCCACAGATACGCAGTATTTT. The encoded protein is CASSAIPWAATDTQYF.

This clonotype was found many times. The chain uses TRBV6-1 and TRBJ2-2; 11 nucleotides agree with TRBD1. The CDR3 has 16 residues. Trimming removed 5 bases from V and 4 bases from J; junction bases left unmatched: 6. CDR1 and CDR2 (germline): MNHNS, SASEGT. DNA of the CDR3: TGTGCCAGCAGTTATCCGGGACAGGGGGGCACCGGGGAGCTGTTTTTT. Translation: CASSYPGQGGTGELFF.

This clonotype was counted only a few times. The chain employs TRBV28 and TRBJ2-7; unclear D gene. Germline V gene data show CDR1 as MDHEN and CDR2 as SYDVKM. The CDR3 extends over 15 amino acids. Trimming removed 2 bases from V and 3 bases from J, with 14 bases in between. The CDR3 DNA is TGTGCCAGCAGTTTACGACAAACCCTCGGCTACGAGCAGTACTTC. Translating gives CASSLRQTLGYEQYF.

At least ten counts were recorded for this clonotype. The J gene is TRBJ2-1, the V gene TRBV28; no clear D. V was pared by 5 bases and J by 0 bases, with 11 bases between. The CDR3 loop spans 15 amino acids. In germline, CDR1 is MDHEN, CDR2 SYDVKM. The CDR3 reads CASSLRVDSYNEQFF. CDR3 DNA sequence: TGTGCCAGCAGTCTCCGGGTAGACTCCTACAATGAGCAGTTCTTC. The entire variable domain, with the rest obtained from reference TRBV28 and TRBJ2-1, is as follows: DVKVTQSSRYLVKRTGEKVFLECVQDMDHENMFWYRQDPGLGLRLIYFSYDVKMKEKGDIPEGYSVSREKKERFSLILESASTNQTSMYLCASSLRVDSYNEQFFGPGTRLTVL.

This clonotype has a count of ten or more. V usage is TRBV2 and J usage is TRBJ1-1; D is unresolved. Germline-derived CDR1 and CDR2 are SNHLY and FYNNEI. The ends were cut back, 9 bases at V and 2 bases at J, with 7 bases in the middle. The CDR3 covers 11 residues. The CDR3 loop reads CASTRNTEAFF. CDR3 bases: TGTGCCAGTACCAGAAACACTGAAGCTTTCTTT.

This clonotype was seen repeatedly, ten times or more. The rearrangement uses TRBV28 and TRBJ1-5; D gene uncertain. There are 16 residues in the CDR3. Between the trimmed V and J ends, which lost 3 bases and 3 bases, there was a span of 15 bases. In germline, CDR1 is MDHEN, CDR2 SYDVKM. The CDR3 region has the DNA TGTGCCAGCAGTTTCGGGTCGGGCAGCCTCAATCAGCCCCAGCATTTT. Protein sequence: CASSFGSGSLNQPQHF.

This clonotype showed up many times. This chain uses TRBV11-1 with TRBJ2-7, with TRBD2 as a possible D gene (6 bases). V lost 5 bases and J lost 6, with 23 bases in between. The CDR3 is made up of 16 amino acids. CDR1 is SGHAT, CDR2 FQDESV, per germline (reference sequence). CDR3 sequence: CASSPTEGLKNGEQYF. CDR3 bases: TGTGCCAGCAGCCCCACAGAGGGACTCAAGAACGGCGAGCAGTACTTC.